This TCR beta chain comes out of a study of T-cell memory formation after mild COVID-19. V was shortened by 6 bases and J by 6 bases, with 9 bases between the two germline ends. CDR1 and CDR2 from the germline V gene are MNHEY and SVGAGI. The CDR3 covers 12 residues. This clonotype was counted between two and nine times. TCRdb reanalysed the 5' RACE reads using MiXCR and keeps one entry per CDR3 protein. The sample includes 410,000 or so distinct CDR3 sequences, less than 25% of them seen just once. The sample comprised PBMCs or a T cell subset sorted from them (not recorded which). This TCR was sampled from an adult woman who had mild COVID-19 (a few samples of this study predate the infection). Cell type and time point are not known. The rearrangement uses TRBV6-5 and TRBJ1-5; no clear D gene. This chain's CDR3 is CASRTRGQPQHF. The CDR3 DNA is TGTGCCAGCAGGACCCGGGGTCAGCCCCAGCATTTT.